This T cell receptor beta chain was recorded in a study of radiotherapy plus CTLA-4 blockade in lung cancer. Broader study findings: Alongside interferon-beta, early blood T cell clone dynamics were reportedly the best predictor of response.

This clone was found a few times. Antigen specificity is unknown. Focal radiation plus CTLA-4 blockade with ipilimumab was given to patients with chemo-refractory metastatic non-small-cell lung cancer. Sequencing was performed with immunoSEQ multiplex PCR; in TCRdb, only in-frame clones are kept and a portion is missing. The data show 30,000 to 40,000 clones, around 70% seen once. The CDR3 extends over 13 amino acids. Germline V gene data show CDR1 as SEHNR and CDR2 as FQNEAQ (reference sequence). V lost 3 bases and J 5 bases, leaving 10 bases between the germline ends. The sequence came from a human donor with non-small cell lung cancer that progressed on radiotherapy plus ipilimumab. Sequencing was performed on peripheral blood, taken from a patient treated with radiotherapy plus ipilimumab. The chain uses TRBV7-9 and TRBJ1-2, with D maybe TRBD1 (6 bases). The CDR3 coding sequence is TGTGCCAGCAGCTTTGGGCAGGGGTATGGCTACACCTTC. Amino acid sequence: CASSFGQGYGYTF.